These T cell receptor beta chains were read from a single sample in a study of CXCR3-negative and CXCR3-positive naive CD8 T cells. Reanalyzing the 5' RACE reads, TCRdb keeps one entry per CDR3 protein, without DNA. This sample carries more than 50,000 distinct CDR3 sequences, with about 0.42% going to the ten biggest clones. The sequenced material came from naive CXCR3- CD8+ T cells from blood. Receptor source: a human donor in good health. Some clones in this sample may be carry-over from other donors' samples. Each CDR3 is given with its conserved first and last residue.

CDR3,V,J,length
CASSLGTVNYGYTF,TRBV4-1,TRBJ1-2,14
CSTGDSYNSPLHF,TRBV29-1,TRBJ1-6,13
CASSDPRLALETQYF,TRBV5-6,TRBJ2-5,15
CASSSDLSDAGGETQYF,TRBV6-6,TRBJ2-5,17
CASSLNPGHLNTGELFF,TRBV5-1,TRBJ2-2,17
CASSLSTGDTEAFF,TRBV5-4,TRBJ1-1,14
CASSQDRRSSYNEQFF,TRBV3-1,TRBJ2-1,16
CASRNSRDRVLDEQFF,TRBV12-2,TRBJ2-1,16
CASSWTGRGSSYNEQFF,TRBV5-1,TRBJ2-1,17
CASSDSAVNTEAFF,TRBV10-1,TRBJ1-1,14
CASSPEGGNSPLHF,TRBV5-1,TRBJ1-6,14
CASSLGSGETQYF,TRBV11-2,TRBJ2-5,13
CAGSYDPTDTQYF,TRBV11-3,TRBJ2-3,13
CASRVDREGQPQHF,TRBV6-1,TRBJ1-5,14
CASSESRKNIQYF,TRBV10-1,TRBJ2-4,13
CASSLQATEAFF,TRBV7-2,TRBJ1-1,12
CSVDGGETEQFF,TRBV29-1,TRBJ2-1,12
CASSPRDRAYNEQFF,TRBV5-6,TRBJ2-1,15
CSASREYGAFF,TRBV20-1,TRBJ1-1,11
CASSQDDRAVEPQHF,TRBV4-3,TRBJ1-5,15
CASSYEHEELYF,TRBV6-5,TRBJ2-3,12
CASSPEGYDGYTF,TRBV5-1,TRBJ1-2,13
CASSPITQETQYF,TRBV7-6,TRBJ2-5,13
CASSPLAGIEETQYF,TRBV18,TRBJ2-5,15
CASSSRPSTDTQYF,TRBV5-1,TRBJ2-3,14
CASSQAGTTQETQYF,TRBV12-3/TRBV12-4,TRBJ2-5,15
CASSYPPRGPRVGKYNEQFF,TRBV7-9,TRBJ2-1,20
CASSYHGTTYKVYEQYF,TRBV6-2/TRBV6-3,TRBJ2-7,17